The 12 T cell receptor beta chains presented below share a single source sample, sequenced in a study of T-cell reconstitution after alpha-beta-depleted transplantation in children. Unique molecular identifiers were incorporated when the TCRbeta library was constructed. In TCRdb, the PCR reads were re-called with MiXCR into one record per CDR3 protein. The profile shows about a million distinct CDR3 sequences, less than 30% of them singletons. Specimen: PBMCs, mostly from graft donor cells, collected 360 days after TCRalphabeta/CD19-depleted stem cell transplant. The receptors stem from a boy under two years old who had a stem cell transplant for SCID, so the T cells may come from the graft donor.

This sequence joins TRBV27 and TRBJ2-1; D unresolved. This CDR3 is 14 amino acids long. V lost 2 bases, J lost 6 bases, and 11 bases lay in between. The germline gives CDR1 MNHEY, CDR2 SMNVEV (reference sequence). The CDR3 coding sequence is TGTGCCAGCAGTTTAGGGGTTTACAGCAATGAGCAGTTCTTC. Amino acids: CASSLGVYSNEQFF.

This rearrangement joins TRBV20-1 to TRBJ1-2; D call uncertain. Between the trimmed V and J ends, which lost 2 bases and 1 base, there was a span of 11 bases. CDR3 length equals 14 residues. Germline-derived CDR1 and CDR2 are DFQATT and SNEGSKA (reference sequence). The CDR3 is CSARKVGINYGYTF. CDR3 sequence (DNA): TGCAGTGCTAGAAAGGTTGGGATTAACTATGGCTACACCTTC.

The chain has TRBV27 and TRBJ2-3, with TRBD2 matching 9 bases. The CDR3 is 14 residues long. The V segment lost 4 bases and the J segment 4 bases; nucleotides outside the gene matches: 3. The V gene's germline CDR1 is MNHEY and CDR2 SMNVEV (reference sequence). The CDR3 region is CASSWVAGADTQYF. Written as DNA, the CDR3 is TGTGCCAGCAGTTGGGTAGCGGGGGCAGATACGCAGTATTTT.

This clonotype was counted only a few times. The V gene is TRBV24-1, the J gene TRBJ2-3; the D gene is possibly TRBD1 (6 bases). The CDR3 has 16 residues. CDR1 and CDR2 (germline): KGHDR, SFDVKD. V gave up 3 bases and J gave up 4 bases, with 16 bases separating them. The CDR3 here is CATSDANRAGADTQYF. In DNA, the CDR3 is TGTGCCACCAGTGATGCGAACAGGGCCGGCGCAGATACGCAGTATTTT.

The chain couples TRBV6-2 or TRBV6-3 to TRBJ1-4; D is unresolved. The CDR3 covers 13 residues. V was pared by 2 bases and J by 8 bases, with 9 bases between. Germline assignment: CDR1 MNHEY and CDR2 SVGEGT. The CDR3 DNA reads TGTGCCAGCAGTTACCCCCGGACGGAAAAACTGTTTTTT. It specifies CASSYPRTEKLFF.

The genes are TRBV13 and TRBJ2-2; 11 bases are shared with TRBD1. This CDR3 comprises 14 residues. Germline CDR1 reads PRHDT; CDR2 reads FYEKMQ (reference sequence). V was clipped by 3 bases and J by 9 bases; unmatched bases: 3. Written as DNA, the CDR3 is TGTGCCAGCAGCTTCGGACAGGGGGCCCGGGAGCTGTTTTTT. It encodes CASSFGQGARELFF.

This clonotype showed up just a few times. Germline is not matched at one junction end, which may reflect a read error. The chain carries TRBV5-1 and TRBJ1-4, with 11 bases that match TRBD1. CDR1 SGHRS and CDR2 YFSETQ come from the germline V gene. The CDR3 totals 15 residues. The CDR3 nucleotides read TGTGCCAGCAGTCTCGGGACAGGGGGAGGAGAAAAACTGTTTTTT. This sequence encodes CASSLGTGGGEKLFF. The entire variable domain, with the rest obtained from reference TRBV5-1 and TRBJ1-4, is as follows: KAGVTQTPRYLIKTRGQQVTLSCSPISGHRSVSWYQQTPGQGLQFLFEYFSETQRNKGNFPGRFSGRQFSNSRSEMNVSTLELGDSALYLCASSLGTGGGEKLFFGSGTQLSVL.

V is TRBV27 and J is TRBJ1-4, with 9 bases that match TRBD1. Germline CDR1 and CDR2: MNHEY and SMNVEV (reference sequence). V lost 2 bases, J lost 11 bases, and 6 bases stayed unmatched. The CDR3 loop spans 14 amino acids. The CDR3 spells CASSLRTGATKLFF. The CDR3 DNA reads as TGTGCCAGCAGTTTACGGACAGGGGCCACGAAACTGTTTTTT.

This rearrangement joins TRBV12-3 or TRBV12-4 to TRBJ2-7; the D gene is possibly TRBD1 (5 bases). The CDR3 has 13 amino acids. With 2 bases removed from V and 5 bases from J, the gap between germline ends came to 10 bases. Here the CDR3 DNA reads TGTGCCAGCAGTTTAAAGGCAGGGCACGAGCAGTACTTC. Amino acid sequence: CASSLKAGHEQYF.

The CDR3 DNA sequence: TGTGCCAGCAGCGAAACAGGGTTGAACACTGAAGCTTTCTTT. It translates to CASSETGLNTEAFF. The chain has TRBV21-1 and TRBJ1-1; TRBD1 reflects the table's D call only, with no check against the DNA. TRBV21-1 is reported as a pseudogene. This CDR3 contains 14 residues.

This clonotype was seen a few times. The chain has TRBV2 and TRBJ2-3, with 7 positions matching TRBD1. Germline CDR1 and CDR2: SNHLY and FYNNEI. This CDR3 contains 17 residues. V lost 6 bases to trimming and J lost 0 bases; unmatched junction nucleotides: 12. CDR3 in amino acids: CASSDDSRDSSTDTQYF. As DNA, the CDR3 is TGTGCCAGCAGCGACGATTCCCGGGACAGCAGCACAGATACGCAGTATTTT.

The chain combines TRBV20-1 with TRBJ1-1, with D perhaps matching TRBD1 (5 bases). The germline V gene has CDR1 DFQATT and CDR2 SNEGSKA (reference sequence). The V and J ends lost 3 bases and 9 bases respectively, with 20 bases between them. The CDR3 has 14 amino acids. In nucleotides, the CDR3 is TGCAGTGCTAGGACGGGGCTCTGGCGGCTGAAAGCTTTCTTT. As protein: CSARTGLWRLKAFF.